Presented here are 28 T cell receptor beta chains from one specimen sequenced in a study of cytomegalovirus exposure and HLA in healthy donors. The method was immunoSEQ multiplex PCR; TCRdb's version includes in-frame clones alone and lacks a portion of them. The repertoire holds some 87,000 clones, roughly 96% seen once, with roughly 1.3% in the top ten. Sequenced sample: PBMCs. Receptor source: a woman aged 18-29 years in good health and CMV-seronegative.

CDR3 residues: CASSTGVLLTGELFF. CDR3 in DNA: TGTGCCAGCAGTACAGGGGTTTTGCTGACCGGGGAGCTGTTTTTT. V gene TRBV6-1 combines with J gene TRBJ2-2, with TRBD1 matching 7 bases. This CDR3 has 15 amino acids. Trimming cost V 5 bases and J 5 bases; bases outside gene matches: 8. Germline CDR1 is MNHNS and CDR2 is SASEGT.

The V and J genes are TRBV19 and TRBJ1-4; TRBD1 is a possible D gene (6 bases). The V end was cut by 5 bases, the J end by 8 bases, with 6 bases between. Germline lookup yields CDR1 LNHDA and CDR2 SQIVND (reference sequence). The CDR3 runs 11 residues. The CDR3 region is CASSQGEKLFF. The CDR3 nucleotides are TGTGCCAGTAGTCAGGGGGAAAAACTGTTTTTT.

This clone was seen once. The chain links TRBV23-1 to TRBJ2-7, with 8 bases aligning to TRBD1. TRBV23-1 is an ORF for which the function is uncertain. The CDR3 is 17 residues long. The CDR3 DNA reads TGCGGCACGCGACCCTGCCAGCTTCTCCAGGGGGCAAACGAGCAGTACTTC. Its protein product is CGTRPCQLLQGANEQYF.

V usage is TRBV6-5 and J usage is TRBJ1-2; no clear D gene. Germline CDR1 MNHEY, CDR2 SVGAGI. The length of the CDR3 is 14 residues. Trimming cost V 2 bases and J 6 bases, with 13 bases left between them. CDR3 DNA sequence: TGTGCCAGCAGTTACGCTGACACCGCGAATGGCTACACCTTC. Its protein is CASSYADTANGYTF.

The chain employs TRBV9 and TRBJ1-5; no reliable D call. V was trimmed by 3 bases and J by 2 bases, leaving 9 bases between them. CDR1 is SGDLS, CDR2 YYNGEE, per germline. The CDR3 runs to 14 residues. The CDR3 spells CASSGAARNQPQHF. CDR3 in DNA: TGTGCCAGCAGCGGAGCGGCCCGCAATCAGCCCCAGCATTTT.

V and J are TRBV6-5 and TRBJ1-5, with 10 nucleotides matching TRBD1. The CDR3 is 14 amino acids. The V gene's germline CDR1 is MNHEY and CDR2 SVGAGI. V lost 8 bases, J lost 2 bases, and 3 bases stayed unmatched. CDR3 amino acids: CASSGTGGNQPQHF. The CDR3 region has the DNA TGTGCCAGCTCGGGGACAGGGGGCAATCAGCCCCAGCATTTT.

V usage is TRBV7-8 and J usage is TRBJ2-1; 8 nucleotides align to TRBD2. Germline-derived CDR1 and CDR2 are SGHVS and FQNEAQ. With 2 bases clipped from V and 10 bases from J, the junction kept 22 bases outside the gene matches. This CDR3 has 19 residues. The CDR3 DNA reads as TGTGCCAGCAGCTTACTGGGGCAGGGACGGCTAGCGGGTTCGGGCGAGCAGTTCTTC. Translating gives CASSLLGQGRLAGSGEQFF.

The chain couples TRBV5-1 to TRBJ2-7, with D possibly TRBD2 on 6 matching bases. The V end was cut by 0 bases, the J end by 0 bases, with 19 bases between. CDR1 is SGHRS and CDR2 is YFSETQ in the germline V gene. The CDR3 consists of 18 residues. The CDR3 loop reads CASSLALGGSSDSYEQYF. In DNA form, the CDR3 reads TGCGCCAGCAGCTTGGCACTGGGCGGGTCTAGCGACTCCTACGAGCAGTACTTC.

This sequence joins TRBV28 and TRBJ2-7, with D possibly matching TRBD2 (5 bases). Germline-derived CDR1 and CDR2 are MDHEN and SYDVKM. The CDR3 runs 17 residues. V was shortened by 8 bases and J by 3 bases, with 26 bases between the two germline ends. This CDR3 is CASQTPPRFPRGYEQYF. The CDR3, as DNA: TGTGCCAGCCAAACACCCCCCAGATTCCCTCGGGGCTACGAGCAGTACTTC.

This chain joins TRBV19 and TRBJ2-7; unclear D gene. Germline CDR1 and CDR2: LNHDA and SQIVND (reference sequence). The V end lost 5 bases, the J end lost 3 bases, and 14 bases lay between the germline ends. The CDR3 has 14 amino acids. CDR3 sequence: CASSGTINRYEQYF. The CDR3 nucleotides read TGTGCCAGTAGTGGAACTATAAATCGCTACGAGCAGTACTTC.

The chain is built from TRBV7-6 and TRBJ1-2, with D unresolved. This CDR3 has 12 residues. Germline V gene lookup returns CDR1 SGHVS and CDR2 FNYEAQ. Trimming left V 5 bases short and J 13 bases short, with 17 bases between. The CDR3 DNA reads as TGTGCCAGCAGCCCCTGGTTGGCCCTCAGCACCTTC. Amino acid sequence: CASSPWLALSTF.

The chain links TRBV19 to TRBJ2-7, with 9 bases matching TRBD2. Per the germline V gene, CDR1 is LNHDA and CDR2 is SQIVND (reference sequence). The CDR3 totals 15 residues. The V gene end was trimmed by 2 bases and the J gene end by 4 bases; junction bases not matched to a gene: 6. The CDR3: CASSILAGEVYEQYF. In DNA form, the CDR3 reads TGTGCCAGTAGTATATTAGCGGGAGAAGTGTACGAGCAGTACTTC.

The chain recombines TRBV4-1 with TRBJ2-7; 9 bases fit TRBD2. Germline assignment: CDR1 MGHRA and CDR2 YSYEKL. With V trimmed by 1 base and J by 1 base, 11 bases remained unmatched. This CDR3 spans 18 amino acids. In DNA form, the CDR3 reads TGCGCCAGCAGCCAAGTCGGAAGCGGGAGGATAGAGTCCTACGAGCAGTACTTC. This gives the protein CASSQVGSGRIESYEQYF.

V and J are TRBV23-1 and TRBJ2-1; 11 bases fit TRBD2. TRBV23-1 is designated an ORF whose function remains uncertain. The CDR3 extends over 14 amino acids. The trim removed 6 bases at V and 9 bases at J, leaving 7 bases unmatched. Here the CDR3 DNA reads TGCGCCAGCAGGCGACTAGCGGGAAAGGCTGAGCAGTTCTTC. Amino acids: CASRRLAGKAEQFF.

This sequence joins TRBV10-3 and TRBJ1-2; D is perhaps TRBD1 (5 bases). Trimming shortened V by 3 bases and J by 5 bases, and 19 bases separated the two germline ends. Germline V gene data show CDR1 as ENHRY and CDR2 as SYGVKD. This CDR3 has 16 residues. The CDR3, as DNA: TGTGCCATCAGTGAAAGTACGGCAGGGATATATTATGGCTACACCTTC. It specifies CAISESTAGIYYGYTF.

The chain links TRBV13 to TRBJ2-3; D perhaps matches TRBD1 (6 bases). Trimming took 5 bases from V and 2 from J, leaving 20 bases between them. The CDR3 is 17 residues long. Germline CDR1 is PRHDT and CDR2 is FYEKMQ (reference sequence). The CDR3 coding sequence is TGTGCCAGCAGCCGAGGGGGACCCTACCTTATCACAGATACGCAGTATTTT. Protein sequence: CASSRGGPYLITDTQYF.

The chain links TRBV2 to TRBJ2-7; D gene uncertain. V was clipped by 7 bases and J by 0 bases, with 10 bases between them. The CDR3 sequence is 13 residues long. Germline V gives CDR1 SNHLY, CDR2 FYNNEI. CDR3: CASNPGSSYEQYF. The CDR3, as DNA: TGTGCCAGCAATCCTGGTAGCTCCTACGAGCAGTACTTC.

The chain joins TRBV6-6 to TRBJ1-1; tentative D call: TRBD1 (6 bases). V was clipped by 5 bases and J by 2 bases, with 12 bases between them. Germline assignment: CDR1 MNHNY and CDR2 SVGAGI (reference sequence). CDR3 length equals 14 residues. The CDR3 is CASSIGTLNTEAFF. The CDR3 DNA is TGTGCCAGCAGTATAGGGACACTCAACACTGAAGCTTTCTTT.

The CDR3 region is CASSPGTSGSPYNEQFF. CDR3 sequence (DNA): TGTGCCAGCAGCCCTGGGACTAGCGGGAGCCCGTACAATGAGCAGTTCTTC. The rearrangement joins TRBV11-3 to TRBJ2-1, with TRBD2 matching over 14 bases. This CDR3 is 17 amino acids long. Germline V gene data show CDR1 as SGHNT and CDR2 as YENEEA. The V and J ends lost 5 bases and 4 bases, in that order; junction bases with no gene match: 7. Combining the CDR3 with reference TRBV11-3 and TRBJ2-1 gives the whole variable domain EAGVVQSPRYKIIEKKQPVAFWCNPISGHNTLYWYLQNLGQGPELLIRYENEEAVDDSQLPKDRFSAERLKGVDSTLKIQPAELGDSAVYLCASSPGTSGSPYNEQFFGPGTRLTVL.

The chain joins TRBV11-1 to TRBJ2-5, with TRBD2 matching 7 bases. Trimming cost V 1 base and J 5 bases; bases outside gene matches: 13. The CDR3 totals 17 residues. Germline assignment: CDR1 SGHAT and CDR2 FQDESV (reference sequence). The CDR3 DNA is TGTGCCAGCAGCTTAGGGAGCGGGACCACCCAGTGGGAGACCCAGTACTTC. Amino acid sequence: CASSLGSGTTQWETQYF.

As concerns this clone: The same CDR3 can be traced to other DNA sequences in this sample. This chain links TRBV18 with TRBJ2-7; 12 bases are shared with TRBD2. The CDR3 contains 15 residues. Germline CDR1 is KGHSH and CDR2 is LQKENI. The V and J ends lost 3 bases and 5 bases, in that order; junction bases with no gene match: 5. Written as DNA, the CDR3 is TGTGCCAGCTCACCTCCGACTAGCGGGAGCCACGAGCAGTACTTC. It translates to CASSPPTSGSHEQYF.

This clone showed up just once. CDR3 protein: CASSAPTATDTQYF. The CDR3 bases are TGTGCCAGTAGTGCCCCGACTGCGACAGATACGCAGTATTTT. The chain joins TRBV19 to TRBJ2-3; D gene ambiguous. Germline V gives CDR1 LNHDA, CDR2 SQIVND (reference sequence). With 5 bases removed from V and 3 bases from J, the gap between germline ends came to 12 bases. The CDR3 has 14 amino acids.

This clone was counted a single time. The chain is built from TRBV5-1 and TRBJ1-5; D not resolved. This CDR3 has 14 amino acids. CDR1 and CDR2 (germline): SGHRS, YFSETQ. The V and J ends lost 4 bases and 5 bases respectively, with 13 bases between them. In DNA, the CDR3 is TGCGCCAGCAGCCCAAGCCCCCTAGATCAGCCCCAGCATTTT. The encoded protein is CASSPSPLDQPQHF.

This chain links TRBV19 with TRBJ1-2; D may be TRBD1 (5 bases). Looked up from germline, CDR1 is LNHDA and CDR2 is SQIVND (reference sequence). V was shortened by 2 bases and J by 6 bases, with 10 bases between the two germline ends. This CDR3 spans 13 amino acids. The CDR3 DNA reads TGTGCCAGTAGTATATCAGGGCCCGATGGCTACACCTTC. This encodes CASSISGPDGYTF.

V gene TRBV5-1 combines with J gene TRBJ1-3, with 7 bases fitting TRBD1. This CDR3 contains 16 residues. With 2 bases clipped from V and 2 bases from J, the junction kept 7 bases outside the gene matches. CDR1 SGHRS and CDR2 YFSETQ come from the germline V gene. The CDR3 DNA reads TGCGCCAGCAGCTTTGTCGCGAGGGGGCCTGGAAACACCATATATTTT. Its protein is CASSFVARGPGNTIYF.

The chain's CDR3 is CASSYTANYGYTF. For the CDR3, the DNA is TGTGCCAGCAGTTACACAGCTAACTATGGCTACACCTTC. The chain uses TRBV27 and TRBJ1-2; D is undetermined. Trimming removed 4 bases at V and 0 bases at J, with 6 bases between. The CDR3 loop spans 13 amino acids. Germline V gene data show CDR1 as MNHEY and CDR2 as SMNVEV (reference sequence).

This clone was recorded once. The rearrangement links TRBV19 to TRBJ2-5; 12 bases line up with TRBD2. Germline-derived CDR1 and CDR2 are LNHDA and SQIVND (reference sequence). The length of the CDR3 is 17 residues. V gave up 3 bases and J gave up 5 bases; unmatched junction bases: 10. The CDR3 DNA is TGTGCCAGTAGTATTGGCCTAGCGGGAGGGCCCGGTGAGACCCAGTACTTC. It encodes CASSIGLAGGPGETQYF.

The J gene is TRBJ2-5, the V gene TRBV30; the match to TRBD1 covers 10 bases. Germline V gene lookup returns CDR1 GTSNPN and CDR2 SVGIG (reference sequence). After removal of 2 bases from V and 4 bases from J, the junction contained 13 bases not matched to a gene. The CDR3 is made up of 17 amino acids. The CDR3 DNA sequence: TGTGCCTGGAGTCCAATCGCCGGGACAGGGGAGTTAGAGACCCAGTACTTC. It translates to CAWSPIAGTGELETQYF.